This TCR beta chain was observed in a study of Ad26.COV2.S vaccination and SARS-CoV-2 variants. Here immunoSEQ multiplex PCR was the method, and the copy in TCRdb shows in-frame clones only, minus some. Found here are around 170,000 clones, roughly 85% of them singletons; the top ten hold around 6.1%. Whole-study results and caveats: Overall T cell responses may have been underestimated by the analyses of TCR breadth and depth. Reported findings describe substantial breadth in spike-specific CD8+ and CD4+ T cell responses following vaccination.

As regards this clone: As yet, its antigen is unknown.

In germline, CDR1 is MNHEY, CDR2 SVGAGI. CDR3 length: 15 amino acids. The V and J ends lost 10 bases and 0 bases respectively, with 19 bases between them. The origin of this receptor is a human donor who had recovered from COVID-19. The rearrangement links TRBV6-5 to TRBJ2-7; D uncertain. This specimen consisted of peripheral blood, obtained after recovery from COVID-19. CDR3 nucleotide sequence: TGTGCCATCACCCGCCAGGAAATCAGCTCCTACGAGCAGTACTTC. Protein sequence: CAITRQEISSYEQYF.